The source of this T cell receptor (beta chain) is a study of CD8+ T cells in alopecia areata. Trimming took 1 base from V and 4 from J, leaving 12 bases between them. This CDR3 has 14 amino acids. Germline CDR1 reads GTSNPN; CDR2 reads SVGIG (reference sequence). RNA extraction and reverse transcription yielded cDNA as sequencing template. Clones were read by immunoSEQ multiplex PCR, and TCRdb kept only the in-frame ones, dropping some. The table has 160,000 or so clones, 50% to 65% seen once. Alopecia areata patients gave lesional scalp punch biopsies and peripheral blood samples. This clone was seen a handful of times.

Sequencing was performed on CD8+ T cells sorted from blood, taken at week 0. V and J are TRBV30 and TRBJ2-3; D remains ambiguous. The sequence derives from a human donor with alopecia areata. The CDR3 spells CAWSGLPTSDTQYF. CDR3 coding DNA: TGTGCCTGGAGTGGGCTACCGACGTCAGATACGCAGTATTTT.